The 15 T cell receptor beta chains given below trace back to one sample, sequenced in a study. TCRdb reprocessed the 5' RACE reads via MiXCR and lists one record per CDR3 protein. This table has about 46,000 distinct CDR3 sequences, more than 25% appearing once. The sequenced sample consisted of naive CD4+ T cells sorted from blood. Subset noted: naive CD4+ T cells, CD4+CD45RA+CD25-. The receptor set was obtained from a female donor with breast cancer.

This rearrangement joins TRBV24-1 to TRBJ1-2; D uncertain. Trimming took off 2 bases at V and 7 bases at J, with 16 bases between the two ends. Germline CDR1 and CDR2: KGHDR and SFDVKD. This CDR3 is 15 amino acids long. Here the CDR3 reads CATSDSSEGRPGYTF. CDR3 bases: TGTGCCACCAGTGATTCCTCAGAGGGTCGGCCTGGCTACACCTTC.

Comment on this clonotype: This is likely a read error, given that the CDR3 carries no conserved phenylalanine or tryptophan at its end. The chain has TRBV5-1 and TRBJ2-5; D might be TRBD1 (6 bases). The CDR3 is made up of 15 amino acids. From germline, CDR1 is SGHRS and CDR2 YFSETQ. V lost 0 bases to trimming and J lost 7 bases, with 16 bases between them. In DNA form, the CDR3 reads TGCGCCAGCAGCTTGGGACAGGCAGAACCAAGGACCCAGTACCTC. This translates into CASSLGQAEPRTQYL.

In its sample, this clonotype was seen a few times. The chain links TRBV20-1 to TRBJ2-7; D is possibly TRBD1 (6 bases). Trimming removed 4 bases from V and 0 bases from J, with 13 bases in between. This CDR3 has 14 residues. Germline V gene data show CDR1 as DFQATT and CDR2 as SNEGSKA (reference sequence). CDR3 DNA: TGCAGTGCTACGACAGGCCTTCCCTCCTACGAGCAGTACTTC. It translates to CSATTGLPSYEQYF.

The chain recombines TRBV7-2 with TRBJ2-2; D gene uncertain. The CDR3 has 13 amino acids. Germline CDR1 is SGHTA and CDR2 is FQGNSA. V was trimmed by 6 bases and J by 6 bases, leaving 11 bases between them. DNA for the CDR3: TGTGCCAGCAGGGGTGGGAATTCCGGGGAGCTGTTTTTT. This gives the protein CASRGGNSGELFF.

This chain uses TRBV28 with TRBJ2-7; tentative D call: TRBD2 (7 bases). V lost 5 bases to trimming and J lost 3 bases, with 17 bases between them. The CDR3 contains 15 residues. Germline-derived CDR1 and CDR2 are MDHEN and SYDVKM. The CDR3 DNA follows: TGTGCCAGCAGTACCCTCCAGGGGACTATCTACGAGCAGTACTTC. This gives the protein CASSTLQGTIYEQYF. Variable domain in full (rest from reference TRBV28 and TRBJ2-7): DVKVTQSSRYLVKRTGEKVFLECVQDMDHENMFWYRQDPGLGLRLIYFSYDVKMKEKGDIPEGYSVSREKKERFSLILESASTNQTSMYLCASSTLQGTIYEQYFGPGTRLTVT.

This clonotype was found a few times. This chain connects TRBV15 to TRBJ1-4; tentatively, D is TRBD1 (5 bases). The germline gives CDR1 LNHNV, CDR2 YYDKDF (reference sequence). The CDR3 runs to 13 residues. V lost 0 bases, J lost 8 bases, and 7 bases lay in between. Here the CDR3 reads CATSRERQEKLFF. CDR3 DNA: TGTGCCACCAGCAGAGAAAGACAGGAAAAACTGTTTTTT.

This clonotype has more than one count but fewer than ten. Here the CDR3 reads CASSPFPQGDEQYF. In DNA, the CDR3 is TGTGCCAGCAGTCCCTTTCCCCAGGGTGACGAGCAGTACTTC. The gene calls are TRBV25-1 and TRBJ2-7; D perhaps matches TRBD1 (5 bases). Trimming stripped 5 bases from V and 5 bases from J, with 16 bases between. Per the germline V gene, CDR1 is MGHDK and CDR2 is SYGVNS. CDR3 size: 14 residues.

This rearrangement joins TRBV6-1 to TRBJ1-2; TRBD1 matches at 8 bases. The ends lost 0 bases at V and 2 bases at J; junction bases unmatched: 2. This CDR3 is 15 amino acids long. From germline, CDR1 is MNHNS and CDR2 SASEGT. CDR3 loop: CASSEAGQVNYGYTF. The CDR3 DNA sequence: TGTGCCAGCAGTGAAGCGGGACAGGTGAACTATGGCTACACCTTC.

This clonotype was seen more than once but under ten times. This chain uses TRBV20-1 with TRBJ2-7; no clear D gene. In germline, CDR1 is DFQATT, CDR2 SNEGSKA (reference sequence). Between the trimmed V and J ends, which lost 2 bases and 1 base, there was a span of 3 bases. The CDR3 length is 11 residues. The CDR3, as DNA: TGCAGTGCTAGAAAGTCCTACGAGCAGTACTTC. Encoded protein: CSARKSYEQYF.

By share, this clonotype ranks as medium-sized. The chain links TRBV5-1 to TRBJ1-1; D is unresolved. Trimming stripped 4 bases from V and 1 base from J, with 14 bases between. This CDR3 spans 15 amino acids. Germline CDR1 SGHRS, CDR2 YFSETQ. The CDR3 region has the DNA TGCGCCAGCAGCCTAGAAGAGGCCAGGAACACTGAAGCTTTCTTT. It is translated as CASSLEEARNTEAFF.

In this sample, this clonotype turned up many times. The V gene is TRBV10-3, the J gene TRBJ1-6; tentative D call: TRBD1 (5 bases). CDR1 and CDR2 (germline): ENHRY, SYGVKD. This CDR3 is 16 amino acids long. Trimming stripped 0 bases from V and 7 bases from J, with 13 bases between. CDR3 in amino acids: CAISESPGRKNSPLHF. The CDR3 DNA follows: TGTGCCATCAGTGAGTCCCCAGGGAGGAAGAATTCACCCCTCCACTTT.

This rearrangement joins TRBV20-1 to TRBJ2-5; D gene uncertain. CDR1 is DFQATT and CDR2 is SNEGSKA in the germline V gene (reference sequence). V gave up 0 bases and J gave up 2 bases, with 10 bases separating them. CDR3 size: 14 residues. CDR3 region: CSARETGRQETQYF. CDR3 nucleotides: TGCAGTGCTAGAGAAACGGGCAGGCAAGAGACCCAGTACTTC.

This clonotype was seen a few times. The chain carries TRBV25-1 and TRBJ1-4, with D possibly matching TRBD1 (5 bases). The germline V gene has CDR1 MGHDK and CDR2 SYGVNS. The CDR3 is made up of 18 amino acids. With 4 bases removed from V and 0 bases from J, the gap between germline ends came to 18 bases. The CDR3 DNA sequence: TGTGCCAGCAGTGCCCTTGGGGGAGCGGATTCAACTAATGAAAAACTGTTTTTT. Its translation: CASSALGGADSTNEKLFF. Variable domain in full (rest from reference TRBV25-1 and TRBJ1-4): EADIYQTPRYLVIGTGKKITLECSQTMGHDKMYWYQQDPGMELHLIHYSYGVNSTEKGDLSSESTVSRIRTEHFPLTLESARPSHTSQYLCASSALGGADSTNEKLFFGSGTQLSVL.

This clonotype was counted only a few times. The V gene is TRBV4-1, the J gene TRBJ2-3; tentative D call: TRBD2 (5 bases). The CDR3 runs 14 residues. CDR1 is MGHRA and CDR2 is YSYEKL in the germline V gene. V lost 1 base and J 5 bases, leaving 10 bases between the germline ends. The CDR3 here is CASSQAAVGDTQYF. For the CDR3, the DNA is TGCGCCAGCAGCCAAGCAGCGGTGGGAGATACGCAGTATTTT.

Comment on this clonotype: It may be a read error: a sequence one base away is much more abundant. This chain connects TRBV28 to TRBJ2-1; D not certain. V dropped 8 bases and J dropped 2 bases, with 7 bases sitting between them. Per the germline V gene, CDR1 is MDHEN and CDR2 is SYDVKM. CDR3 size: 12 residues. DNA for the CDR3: TGTGCCAGCGGCCCTCCCTACAATGAGCAGTTCTTC. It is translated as CASGPPYNEQFF.